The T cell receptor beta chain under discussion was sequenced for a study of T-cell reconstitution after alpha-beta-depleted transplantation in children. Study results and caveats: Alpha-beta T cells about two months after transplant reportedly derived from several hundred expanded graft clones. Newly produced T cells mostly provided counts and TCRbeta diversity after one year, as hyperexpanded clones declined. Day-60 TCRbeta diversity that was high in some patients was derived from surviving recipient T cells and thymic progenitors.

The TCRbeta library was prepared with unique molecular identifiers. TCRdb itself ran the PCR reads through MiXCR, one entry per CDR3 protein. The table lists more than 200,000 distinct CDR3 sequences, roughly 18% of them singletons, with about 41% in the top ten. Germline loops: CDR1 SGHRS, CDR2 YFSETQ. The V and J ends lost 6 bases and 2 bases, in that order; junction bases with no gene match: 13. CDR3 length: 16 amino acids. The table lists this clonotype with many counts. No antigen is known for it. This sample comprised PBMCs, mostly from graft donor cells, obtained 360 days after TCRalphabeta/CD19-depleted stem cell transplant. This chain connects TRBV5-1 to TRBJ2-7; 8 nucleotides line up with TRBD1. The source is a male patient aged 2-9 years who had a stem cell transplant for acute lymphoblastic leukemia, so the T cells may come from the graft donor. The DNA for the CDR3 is TGCGCCAGCAACCGCCAAAGGACAGGGCGGACCTACGAGCAGTACTTC. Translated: CASNRQRTGRTYEQYF.